This T cell receptor (beta chain) was documented in a study of T-cell reconstitution after alpha-beta-depleted transplantation in children. The CDR3 has 16 residues. Germline V gene sequence: CDR1 SGHKS, CDR2 YYEKEE (reference sequence). Trimming removed 4 bases at V and 6 bases at J, with 19 bases between. The TCRbeta library incorporated unique molecular identifiers. Via MiXCR, TCRdb re-called the PCR reads, giving one row per CDR3 protein. This sample has approximately 340,000 distinct CDR3 sequences, with about 9.4% found just once. The clonotype was recovered from a human donor who donated a stem cell graft to a child with acute lymphoblastic leukemia. The sequencing used PBMCs from the stem cell graft donor, collected from the stem cell graft. V usage is TRBV5-5 and J usage is TRBJ2-2; D is perhaps TRBD1 or TRBD2 (5 bases each). The CDR3 is CASSPVGTRRAGELFF. As DNA, the CDR3 is TGTGCCAGCAGCCCGGTGGGGACCCGTCGCGCCGGGGAGCTGTTTTTT. Full variable domain (remainder filled in from reference TRBV5-5 and TRBJ2-2): DAGVTQSPTHLIKTRGQQVTLRCSPISGHKSVSWYQQVLGQGPQFIFQYYEKEERGRGNFPDRFSARQFPNYSSELNVNALLLGDSALYLCASSPVGTRRAGELFFGEGSRLTVL.